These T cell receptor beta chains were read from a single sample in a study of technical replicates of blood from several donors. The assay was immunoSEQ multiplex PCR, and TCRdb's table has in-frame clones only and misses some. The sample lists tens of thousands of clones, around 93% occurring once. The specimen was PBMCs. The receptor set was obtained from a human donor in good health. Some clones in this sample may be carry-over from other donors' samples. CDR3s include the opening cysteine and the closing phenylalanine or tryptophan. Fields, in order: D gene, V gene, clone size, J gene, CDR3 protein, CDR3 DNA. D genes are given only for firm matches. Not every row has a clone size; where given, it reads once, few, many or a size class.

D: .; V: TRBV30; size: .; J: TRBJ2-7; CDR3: CAWSRPAGEQYF; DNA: TGTGCCTGGAGTCGCCCTGCGGGGGAGCAGTACTTC
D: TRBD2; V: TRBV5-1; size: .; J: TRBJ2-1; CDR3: CASTETSGGAGVEQFF; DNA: TGCGCCAGCACCGAAACTAGCGGGGGGGCCGGGGTTGAGCAGTTCTTC
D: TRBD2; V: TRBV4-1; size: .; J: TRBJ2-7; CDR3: CASSHGLADTYEQYF; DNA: TGCGCCAGCAGCCACGGACTAGCGGATACCTACGAGCAGTACTTC
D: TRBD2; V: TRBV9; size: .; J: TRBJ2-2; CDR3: CASSPRTSRQSGTGELFF; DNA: TGTGCCAGCAGCCCTAGGACTAGCCGACAATCAGGCACCGGGGAGCTGTTTTTT
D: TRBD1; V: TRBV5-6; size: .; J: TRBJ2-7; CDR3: CASSPPGGLSSYEQYF; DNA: TGTGCCAGCAGCCCTCCAGGGGGTCTCAGCTCCTACGAGCAGTACTTC
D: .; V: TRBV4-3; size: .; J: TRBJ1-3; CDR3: CASSQGQSSGNTIYF; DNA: TGCGCCAGCAGCCAAGGACAGAGCTCTGGAAACACCATATATTTT
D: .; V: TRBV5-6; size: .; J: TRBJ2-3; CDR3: CASSWGGGRSDTQYF; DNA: TGTGCCAGCAGCTGGGGGGGCGGGAGATCAGATACGCAGTATTTT
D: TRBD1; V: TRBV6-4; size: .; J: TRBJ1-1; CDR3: CASSSDRGTEAFF; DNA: TGTGCCAGCAGCTCTGACAGGGGCACTGAAGCTTTCTTT
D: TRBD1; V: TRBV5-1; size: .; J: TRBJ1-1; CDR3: CASSLVPGGLGEAFF; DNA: TGCGCCAGCAGCTTGGTACCAGGGGGCCTAGGTGAAGCTTTCTTT
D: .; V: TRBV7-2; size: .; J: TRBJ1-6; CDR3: CASTFSRGIDNSPLHF; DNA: TGTGCCAGCACCTTCAGCAGGGGTATAGACAATTCACCCCTCCACTTT
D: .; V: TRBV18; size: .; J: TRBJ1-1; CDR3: CASPPAGVMNTEAFF; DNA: TGTGCCAGCCCGCCGGCGGGGGTCATGAACACTGAAGCTTTCTTT
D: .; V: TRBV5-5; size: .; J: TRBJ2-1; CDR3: CASSLVGSYNEQFF; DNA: TGTGCCAGCAGCTTAGTGGGCAGCTACAATGAGCAGTTCTTC
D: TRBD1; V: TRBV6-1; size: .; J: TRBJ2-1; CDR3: CATHRGLSSYNEQFF; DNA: TGTGCCACCCACAGGGGCCTAAGCTCCTACAATGAGCAGTTCTTC
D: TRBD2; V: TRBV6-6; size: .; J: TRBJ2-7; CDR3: CASSYPPSGSSEQYF; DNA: TGTGCCAGCAGTTACCCTCCTAGCGGGAGTTCCGAGCAGTACTTC
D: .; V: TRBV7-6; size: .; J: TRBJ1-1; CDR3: CASSTTPELNTEAFF; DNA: TGTGCCAGCAGCACCACCCCTGAGCTGAACACTGAAGCTTTCTTT
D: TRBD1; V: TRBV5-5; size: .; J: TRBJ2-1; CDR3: CASSFRGHDWQFF; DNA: TGTGCCAGCAGCTTTAGGGGGCACGATTGGCAGTTCTTC
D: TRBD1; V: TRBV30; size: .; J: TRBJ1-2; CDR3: CAWSRDRVVYGYTF; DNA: TGTGCCTGGAGTCGGGACAGGGTGGTCTATGGCTACACCTTC
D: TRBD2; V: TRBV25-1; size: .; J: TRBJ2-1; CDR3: CASSGVAGGAVGEQFF; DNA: TGTGCCAGCAGTGGGGTAGCGGGAGGGGCCGTGGGTGAGCAGTTCTTC
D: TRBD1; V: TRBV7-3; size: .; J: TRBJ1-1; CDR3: CASRHTGGTEAFF; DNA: TGTGCCAGCAGACATACAGGGGGAACTGAAGCTTTCTTT
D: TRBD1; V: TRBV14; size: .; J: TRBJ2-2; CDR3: CASSLTGVGTGELFF; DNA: TGTGCCAGCAGCCTCACAGGGGTTGGCACCGGGGAGCTGTTTTTT
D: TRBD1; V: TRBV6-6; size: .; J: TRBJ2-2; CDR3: CATRTGGGGELFF; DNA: TGTGCCACCAGGACAGGGGGCGGCGGGGAGCTGTTTTTT
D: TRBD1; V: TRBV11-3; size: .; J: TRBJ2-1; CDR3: CASSLEPGGSYNEQFF; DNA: TGTGCCAGCAGCTTAGAACCAGGGGGCTCCTACAATGAGCAGTTCTTC
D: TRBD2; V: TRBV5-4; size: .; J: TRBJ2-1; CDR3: CASTTSGGPSYNEQFF; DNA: TGTGCCAGCACAACTAGCGGGGGTCCGTCGTACAATGAGCAGTTCTTC
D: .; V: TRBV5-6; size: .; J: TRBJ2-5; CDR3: CASSTLETQYF; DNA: TGTGCCAGCAGCACATTAGAGACCCAGTACTTC
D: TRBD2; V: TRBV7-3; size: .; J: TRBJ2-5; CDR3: CASSLNSGGETQYF; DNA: TGTGCCAGCAGCTTAAATAGCGGGGGTGAGACCCAGTACTTC
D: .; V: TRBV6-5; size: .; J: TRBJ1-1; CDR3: CASSYKRMAEAFF; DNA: TGTGCCAGCAGTTACAAGAGAATGGCTGAAGCTTTCTTT
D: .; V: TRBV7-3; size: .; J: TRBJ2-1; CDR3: CASSQVAYNEQFF; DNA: TGTGCCAGCAGCCAGGTGGCCTACAATGAGCAGTTCTTC
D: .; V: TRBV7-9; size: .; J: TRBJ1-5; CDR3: CASSSARGGDSNQPQHF; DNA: TGTGCCAGCAGCTCCGCGCGGGGGGGCGATAGCAATCAGCCCCAGCATTTT
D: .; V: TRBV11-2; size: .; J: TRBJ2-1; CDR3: CASSAKGGRAYNEQFF; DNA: TGTGCCAGCAGTGCTAAGGGGGGGCGCGCCTACAATGAGCAGTTCTTC
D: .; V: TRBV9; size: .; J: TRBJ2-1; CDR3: CASSPLSYEQFF; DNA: TGTGCCAGCAGCCCCCTGTCCTACGAGCAGTTCTTC
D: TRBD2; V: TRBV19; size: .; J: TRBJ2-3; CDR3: CASSIDHMGAGGTDTQYF; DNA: TGTGCCAGTAGTATAGATCATATGGGAGCGGGGGGCACAGATACGCAGTATTTT
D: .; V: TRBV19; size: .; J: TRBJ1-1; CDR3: CASSIDQGLNTEAFF; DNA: TGTGCCAGTAGTATAGATCAGGGGCTAAACACTGAAGCTTTCTTT
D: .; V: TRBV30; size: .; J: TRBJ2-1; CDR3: CAWSPLGGREQFF; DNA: TGTGCCTGGAGCCCCTTGGGGGGAAGAGAGCAGTTCTTC
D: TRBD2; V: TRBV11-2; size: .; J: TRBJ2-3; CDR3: CASSLDAGGADTQYF; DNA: TGTGCCAGCAGCTTAGACGCGGGAGGAGCAGATACGCAGTATTTT
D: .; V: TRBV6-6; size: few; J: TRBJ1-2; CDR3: CASGAQRGYTF; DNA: TGTGCCAGCGGGGCTCAACGGGGCTACACCTTC
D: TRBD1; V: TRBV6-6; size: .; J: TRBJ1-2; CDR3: CASSSEGTGGGYTF; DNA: TGTGCCAGCAGTAGCGAAGGGACAGGGGGGGGCTACACCTTC
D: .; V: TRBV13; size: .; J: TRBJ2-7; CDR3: CASSSRRGYEQYF; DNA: TGTGCCAGCAGCTCGAGAAGGGGCTACGAGCAGTACTTC
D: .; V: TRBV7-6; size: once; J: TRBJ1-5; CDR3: CASSPYPDYSNQPQHF; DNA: TGTGCCAGCAGCCCATACCCGGACTATAGCAATCAGCCCCAGCATTTT
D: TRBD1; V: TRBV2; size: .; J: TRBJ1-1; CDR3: CASGQGRMNTEAFF; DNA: TGTGCCAGTGGACAGGGACGAATGAACACTGAAGCTTTCTTT